This TCR beta chain is from a study of OX40 agonist ivuxolimab in advanced cancers. Turning to the study itself: Head and neck, renal cell, melanoma or hepatocellular carcinoma were the cancers that dose-escalation patients had. General study results and limits: CD8+ T cells averaged more expanded clones than CD4+.

Trimming removed 3 bases at V and 3 bases at J, with 9 bases between. CDR3 length: 13 residues. Germline-derived CDR1 and CDR2 are SGHTA and FQGNSA. The method was immunoSEQ multiplex PCR; TCRdb's version includes in-frame clones alone and lacks a portion of them. The data hold 70,000 or so clones, with nearly 90% observed a single time. This clone has only one observation. Its cognate antigen is unknown. The clonotype was recovered from an adult with an advanced solid tumor such as melanoma, head and neck, liver or kidney cancer. The sequencing used CD4+ or CD8+ T cells sorted from blood, collected in a trial of the OX40 agonist ivuxolimab. This chain links TRBV7-2 with TRBJ2-7; no clear D. The CDR3 coding sequence is TGTGCCAGCAGCTTCACCCCTGGCTACGAGCAGTACTTC. This gives the protein CASSFTPGYEQYF.